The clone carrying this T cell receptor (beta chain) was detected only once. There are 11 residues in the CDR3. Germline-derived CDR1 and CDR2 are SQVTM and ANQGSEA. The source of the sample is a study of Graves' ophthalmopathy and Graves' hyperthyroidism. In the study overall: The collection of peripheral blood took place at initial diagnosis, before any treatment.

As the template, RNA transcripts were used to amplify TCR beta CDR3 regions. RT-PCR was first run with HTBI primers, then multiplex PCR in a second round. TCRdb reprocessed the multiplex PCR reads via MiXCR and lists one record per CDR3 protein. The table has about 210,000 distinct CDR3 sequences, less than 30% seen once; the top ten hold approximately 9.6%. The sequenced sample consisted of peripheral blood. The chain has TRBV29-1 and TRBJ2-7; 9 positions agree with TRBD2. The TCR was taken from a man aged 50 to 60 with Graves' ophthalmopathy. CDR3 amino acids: CSAGGEYEQYF. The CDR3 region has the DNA TGCAGTGCGGGAGGGGAATACGAGCAGTACTTC.